Below, 21 T cell receptor beta chains from the same sample are listed, as sequenced in a study of cytotoxic CD8 clonotypes in ibrutinib-treated CLL. The table came from immunoSEQ multiplex PCR; TCRdb's copy has only in-frame clones and leaves some out. In the table there are about 27,000 clones, around three quarters of which are singletons. The sequencing here drew on PBMCs, taken after 24 months of ibrutinib treatment. The receptor set was obtained from a human donor with chronic lymphocytic leukemia.

The rearrangement joins TRBV5-1 to TRBJ2-1; 9 nucleotides line up with TRBD2. Germline CDR1 SGHRS, CDR2 YFSETQ. V dropped 9 bases and J dropped 6; count of bases not matched to a gene: 7. The CDR3 totals 13 residues. CDR3 amino acids: CANIGTSTNEQFF. The CDR3, as DNA: TGCGCCAACATAGGGACTAGCACCAATGAGCAGTTCTTC.

There are a few counts of this clone. The V and J genes are TRBV21-1 and TRBJ1-2; the table's D call TRBD1 went unverified against the DNA. TRBV21-1 is labeled a pseudogene. The CDR3 length is 14 residues. The CDR3: CASSKGQGSDGYTF. The CDR3 nucleotides read TGTGCCAGCAGCAAGGGACAGGGTTCTGATGGCTACACCTTC.

The chain links TRBV27 to TRBJ2-3; D unresolved. Trimming removed 4 bases from V and 0 bases from J, with 14 bases in between. Germline CDR1 and CDR2: MNHEY and SMNVEV (reference sequence). The CDR3 runs to 16 residues. Here the CDR3 reads CASSSDLYPSTDTQYF. The CDR3 DNA sequence: TGTGCCAGCAGTTCCGACTTATACCCTAGCACAGATACGCAGTATTTT.

The DNA of the CDR3 is TGTGCCAGCAGCCCCACGGACAGGGGTTCACCCCTCCACTTT. Its translation is CASSPTDRGSPLHF. The gene calls are TRBV7-9 and TRBJ1-6; 9 bases agree with TRBD1. The J segment lost 9 bases and the V segment lost 5 bases, leaving 5 bases of the junction unmatched. The CDR3 contains 14 residues. The germline CDR1 and CDR2 sequences are SEHNR and FQNEAQ (reference sequence).

This clone is categorized as medium-sized. The rearrangement joins TRBV7-9 to TRBJ2-3, with D perhaps being TRBD1 or TRBD2 (5 bases each). The CDR3 totals 15 residues. Germline V gene lookup returns CDR1 SEHNR and CDR2 FQNEAQ (reference sequence). V was cut by 3 bases and J by 3 bases, with 13 bases left in between. The CDR3 sequence: CASSLGSWGTDTQYF. The CDR3 DNA is TGTGCCAGCAGCTTGGGGTCCTGGGGGACAGATACGCAGTATTTT.

This clone was recorded a few times. The chain couples TRBV5-4 to TRBJ1-2; tentative D call: TRBD1 (5 bases). Germline V gene data show CDR1 as SGHNT and CDR2 as YYREEE (reference sequence). CDR3 size: 15 residues. V lost 0 bases and J lost 0, with 9 bases in between. The CDR3 sequence: CASSLDMGANYGYTF. DNA of the CDR3: TGTGCCAGCAGCTTGGATATGGGGGCTAACTATGGCTACACCTTC.

The chain uses TRBV4-3 and TRBJ2-3; D is perhaps TRBD1 (6 bases). The V and J ends lost 2 bases and 0 bases respectively, with 9 bases between them. The CDR3 is 15 residues long. CDR1 and CDR2 (germline): LGHNA, YSLEER. The CDR3, as DNA: TGCGCCAGCAGCCAAACGGACAGTAGCACAGATACGCAGTATTTT. This translates into CASSQTDSSTDTQYF.

V usage is TRBV7-9 and J usage is TRBJ2-3; D tentatively fits TRBD1 or TRBD2 (5 bases each). Germline CDR1 SEHNR, CDR2 FQNEAQ (reference sequence). The CDR3 runs 15 residues. Between the trimmed V and J ends, which lost 2 bases and 4 bases, there was a span of 13 bases. The CDR3: CASSLFVGAADTQYF. The CDR3 DNA reads as TGTGCCAGCAGCTTATTCGTCGGGGCGGCAGATACGCAGTATTTT.

This clone was counted at least ten times. The genes are TRBV28 and TRBJ1-4, with D possibly being TRBD1 (6 bases). Trimming removed 6 bases from V and 8 bases from J, with 16 bases in between. Per the germline V gene, CDR1 is MDHEN and CDR2 is SYDVKM. CDR3 size: 14 residues. The CDR3 here is CASSQRGPREKLFF. The CDR3 bases are TGTGCCAGCAGCCAGCGGGGGCCACGGGAAAAACTGTTTTTT.

The J gene is TRBJ2-5, the V gene TRBV4-2; 8 nucleotides align to TRBD2. The junction had 6 bases not matched to a gene; V was cut back by 7 bases and J by 5 bases. Germline CDR1 LGHNA, CDR2 YNFKEQ. The CDR3 has 13 residues. CDR3 bases: TGTGCCAGCACAAATCGCGGGGGGGAGACCCAGTACTTC. Its translation is CASTNRGGETQYF.

This sequence joins TRBV6-5 and TRBJ1-2; D uncertain. CDR1 is MNHEY and CDR2 is SVGAGI in the germline V gene. This CDR3 spans 11 amino acids. V was cut by 5 bases and J by 8 bases, with 9 bases left in between. CDR3 nucleotide sequence: TGTGCCAGCAGTCCGGAAGCCGGCTACACCTTC. Translated: CASSPEAGYTF.

The rearrangement uses TRBV2 and TRBJ2-7; 12 nucleotides match TRBD1. CDR1 is SNHLY, CDR2 FYNNEI, per germline. V lost 5 bases, J lost 2 bases, and 10 bases stayed unmatched. The CDR3 runs 17 residues. CDR3 sequence (DNA): TGTGCCAGCAGTCGGTGGGGACAGGGGGCTAAAGCCTACGAGCAGTACTTC. Protein sequence: CASSRWGQGAKAYEQYF.

The rearrangement uses TRBV5-1 and TRBJ1-2, with D possibly matching TRBD1 (5 bases). This CDR3 is built from 16 residues. Trimming pared 0 bases from V and 7 bases from J, leaving 19 bases between. The V gene's germline CDR1 is SGHRS and CDR2 YFSETQ. The CDR3 reads CASSLVVDSRGRGYTF. The CDR3 bases are TGCGCCAGCAGCTTGGTGGTAGACAGCCGAGGCCGTGGCTACACCTTC.

The rearrangement joins TRBV5-1 to TRBJ2-3, with D uncertain. The CDR3 spans 14 residues. Trimming removed 4 bases from V and 2 bases from J, with 11 bases in between. The germline V gene encodes CDR1 SGHRS and CDR2 YFSETQ. The CDR3 loop reads CASSGVTNTDTQYF. The CDR3 DNA is TGCGCCAGCAGCGGAGTTACTAACACAGATACGCAGTATTTT.

V and J are TRBV19 and TRBJ2-2; 10 bases align to TRBD2. This CDR3 region has 15 residues. V was clipped by 4 bases and J by 4 bases; unmatched bases: 3. Germline-derived CDR1 and CDR2 are LNHDA and SQIVND (reference sequence). CDR3 loop: CASSRVAGGTGELFF. As DNA, the CDR3 is TGTGCCAGTAGTAGGGTAGCGGGGGGCACCGGGGAGCTGTTTTTT.

This clone came up a few times. This chain joins TRBV5-1 and TRBJ1-1; TRBD1 is a possible D gene (6 bases). Germline CDR1 and CDR2: SGHRS and YFSETQ. V lost 4 bases to trimming and J lost 1 base, with 11 bases between them. The CDR3 totals 14 residues. The CDR3 reads CASSVPTGNTEAFF. The CDR3 coding sequence is TGCGCCAGCAGCGTCCCGACAGGGAACACTGAAGCTTTCTTT.

This chain links TRBV28 with TRBJ2-3; D call uncertain. The CDR3 contains 14 residues. The germline gives CDR1 MDHEN, CDR2 SYDVKM. V was shortened by 5 bases and J by 8 bases, with 17 bases between the two germline ends. The DNA for the CDR3 is TGTGCCAGCAGTCTAGATCCCCGGTCGGGTACGCAGTATTTT. The encoded protein is CASSLDPRSGTQYF.

The rearrangement joins TRBV6-5 to TRBJ2-7; D tentatively fits TRBD1 or TRBD2 (6 bases each). Germline values: CDR1 MNHEY, CDR2 SVGAGI. With 3 bases removed from V and 0 bases from J, the gap between germline ends came to 15 bases. This CDR3 contains 16 residues. CDR3 sequence: CASSYRWGADSYEQYF. In nucleotides, the CDR3 is TGTGCCAGCAGTTATCGGTGGGGGGCGGACTCCTACGAGCAGTACTTC.

The chain links TRBV11-2 to TRBJ2-7; perhaps TRBD1 as D (6 bases). This CDR3 contains 14 residues. V was shortened by 4 bases and J by 6 bases, with 16 bases between the two germline ends. CDR1 is SGHAT, CDR2 FQNNGV, per germline. The DNA of the CDR3 is TGTGCCAGCAGCTCCAGACAGGACGGCTTCGAGCAGTACTTC. It yields the protein CASSSRQDGFEQYF. The variable domain in full, completed from reference TRBV11-2 and TRBJ2-7, reads EAGVAQSPRYKIIEKRQSVAFWCNPISGHATLYWYQQILGQGPKLLIQFQNNGVVDDSQLPKDRFSAERLKGVDSTLKIQPAKLEDSAVYLCASSSRQDGFEQYFGPGTRLTVT.

The V and J genes are TRBV29-1 and TRBJ2-4, with a possible D match to TRBD1 (6 bases). The CDR3 consists of 15 residues. Trimming took 6 bases from V and 0 from J, leaving 15 bases between them. Germline CDR1 is SQVTM and CDR2 is ANQGSEA. CDR3 region: CSVPDSSIAKNIQYF. CDR3 DNA: TGCAGCGTGCCGGACAGTTCTATAGCCAAAAACATTCAGTACTTC.

The chain employs TRBV18 and TRBJ2-3; 7 bases are shared with TRBD1. Germline values: CDR1 KGHSH, CDR2 LQKENI. V trimming: 2 bases; J trimming: 4 bases; junction bases outside the gene matches: 15. The CDR3 covers 18 residues. CDR3 sequence: CASSPSYAGGRMSDTQYF. CDR3 DNA sequence: TGTGCCAGCTCACCATCGTACGCAGGGGGAAGGATGTCAGATACGCAGTATTTT.